Below are 25 T cell receptor beta chains sequenced from a single sample in a study of T cells after somatic rescue of genetic block. The data were produced by immunoSEQ multiplex PCR, yet TCRdb's version contains in-frame clones alone and is incomplete. The sample contains over 55,000 clones, about 90% of which appear only once. The sequenced sample was peripheral blood mononuclear cells (PBMCs). The source of these receptors is a middle-aged man.

Worth noting for this clone: Compared with germline, one end of the junction differs, possibly owing to a read error. This chain connects TRBV19 to TRBJ1-1; TRBD1 matches 11 bases. This CDR3 comprises 18 residues. Per the germline V gene, CDR1 is LNHDA and CDR2 is SQIVND (reference sequence). Here the CDR3 reads CASSIVRTGGGLNAEAFF. As DNA, the CDR3 is TGTGCCAGTAGTATAGTCAGGACAGGGGGCGGCTTGAACGCTGAAGCTTTCTTT.

This chain joins TRBV4-2 and TRBJ1-2, with D tentatively TRBD1 (5 bases). Germline CDR1 is LGHNA and CDR2 is YNFKEQ. This CDR3 has 14 residues. Trimming took 1 base from V and 4 from J, leaving 10 bases between them. CDR3 sequence reads: CASSQGDGPYGYTF. For the CDR3, the DNA is TGTGCCAGCAGCCAAGGGGACGGACCCTATGGCTACACCTTC.

V is TRBV14 and J is TRBJ2-4; the D is unclear. The CDR3 length is 13 residues. Germline V lookup: CDR1 SGHDN, CDR2 FVKESK. Trimming pared 1 base from V and 2 bases from J, leaving 3 bases between. CDR3 region: CASSQGSKNIQYF. The CDR3, as DNA: TGTGCCAGCAGCCAAGGGTCCAAAAACATTCAGTACTTC.

The gene calls are TRBV19 and TRBJ1-2, with D hard to call. Germline V gene lookup returns CDR1 LNHDA and CDR2 SQIVND (reference sequence). V lost 4 bases, J lost 3 bases, and 12 bases lay in between. The CDR3 contains 14 residues. In nucleotides, the CDR3 is TGTGCCAGTAGTACCTTACGGACGGACTATGGCTACACCTTC. Translating gives CASSTLRTDYGYTF.

This clone was counted between two and nine times. The gene calls are TRBV27 and TRBJ2-4, with D perhaps TRBD2 (5 bases). Germline CDR1 and CDR2: MNHEY and SMNVEV (reference sequence). This CDR3 region has 14 residues. The CDR3 sequence is CAVGVGVGKNIQYF. The CDR3 nucleotides read TGTGCAGTCGGGGTGGGAGTTGGCAAAAACATTCAGTACTTC.

The chain recombines TRBV5-1 with TRBJ2-2, with D tentatively TRBD1 or TRBD2 (5 bases each). Germline loops: CDR1 SGHRS, CDR2 YFSETQ. This CDR3 contains 14 residues. Trimming removed 4 bases from V and 0 bases from J, with 7 bases in between. CDR3 amino acids: CASSEGTNTGELFF. CDR3 DNA sequence: TGCGCCAGCAGCGAGGGGACGAACACCGGGGAGCTGTTTTTT. Full variable domain (rest looked up from reference TRBV5-1 and TRBJ2-2): KAGVTQTPRYLIKTRGQQVTLSCSPISGHRSVSWYQQTPGQGLQFLFEYFSETQRNKGNFPGRFSGRQFSNSRSEMNVSTLELGDSALYLCASSEGTNTGELFFGEGSRLTVL.

J is TRBJ2-1 and V is TRBV5-1, with a weak D call TRBD1 (6 bases). Germline loops: CDR1 SGHRS, CDR2 YFSETQ. V shed 4 bases and J shed 2 bases, with 13 bases lying between them. This CDR3 comprises 15 residues. The CDR3 DNA sequence: TGCGCCAGCAGCGTACAGGGTGGGCCCTACAATGAGCAGTTCTTC. This translates into CASSVQGGPYNEQFF.

The chain is built from TRBV19 and TRBJ1-2; D remains unclear. Germline lookup yields CDR1 LNHDA and CDR2 SQIVND (reference sequence). V shed 8 bases and J shed 11 bases, with 27 bases lying between them. The CDR3 is 15 amino acids. The CDR3 region is CASGLLDRLGGGYTF. CDR3 DNA sequence: TGTGCCAGTGGTTTATTGGACCGTCTTGGCGGAGGGTACACCTTC.

The chain has TRBV16 and TRBJ2-7, with 7 bases matching TRBD2. The CDR3 totals 16 residues. The trim removed 4 bases at V and 3 bases at J, leaving 12 bases unmatched. CDR1 and CDR2 (germline): KGHSY, FQNENV. The CDR3 loop is CASSRPGGTTRYEQYF. The CDR3, as DNA: TGTGCCAGCAGCCGGCCCGGGGGGACGACACGCTACGAGCAGTACTTC.

The rearrangement links TRBV7-2 to TRBJ1-3; D is unclear. Germline assignment: CDR1 SGHTA and CDR2 FQGNSA. The CDR3 extends over 16 amino acids. V lost 3 bases, J lost 5 bases, and 17 bases lay in between. The DNA of the CDR3 is TGTGCCAGCAGCTTCCGATCCGCCGGGAACCGAAACACCATATATTTT. Protein sequence: CASSFRSAGNRNTIYF.

The chain couples TRBV30 to TRBJ1-4; TRBD1 is a possible D gene (5 bases). This CDR3 contains 14 residues. Germline lookup yields CDR1 GTSNPN and CDR2 SVGIG (reference sequence). V shed 2 bases and J shed 4 bases, with 11 bases lying between them. The CDR3 loop is CAWSFGGRNEKLFF. In nucleotides, the CDR3 is TGTGCCTGGAGTTTTGGGGGTCGTAATGAAAAACTGTTTTTT.

The chain employs TRBV30 and TRBJ2-4; 7 bases map to TRBD1. This CDR3 has 19 amino acids. Germline CDR1 GTSNPN, CDR2 SVGIG (reference sequence). V was pared by 3 bases and J by 0 bases, with 17 bases of the junction left unmatched. CDR3 amino acids: CAWSPGIGGFIGAKNIQYF. CDR3 sequence (DNA): TGTGCCTGGAGCCCAGGCATAGGGGGCTTTATTGGAGCCAAAAACATTCAGTACTTC.

Within the sample, this clone is medium-sized. V usage is TRBV6-1 and J usage is TRBJ1-2, with 9 nucleotides matching TRBD1. The CDR3 consists of 14 residues. Germline V CDR1 and CDR2: MNHNS, SASEGT. The V and J ends lost 5 bases and 2 bases, in that order; junction bases with no gene match: 3. The CDR3 DNA reads as TGTGCCAGCAGTACCGGGACAGGGAACTATGGCTACACCTTC. This translates into CASSTGTGNYGYTF.

The rearrangement joins TRBV7-6 to TRBJ2-1, with a weak D call TRBD2 (7 bases). Germline V gene sequence: CDR1 SGHVS, CDR2 FNYEAQ. The ends were cut back, 5 bases at V and 0 bases at J, with 20 bases in the middle. The CDR3 is made up of 18 amino acids. This CDR3 reads CASSPAAGALSSYNEQFF. CDR3 in DNA: TGTGCCAGCAGCCCAGCTGCGGGGGCCTTAAGCTCCTACAATGAGCAGTTCTTC. Drawing the rest from reference TRBV7-6 and TRBJ2-1, the complete variable domain is GAGVSQSPRYKVTKRGQDVALRCDPISGHVSLYWYRQALGQGPEFLTYFNYEAQQDKSGLPNDRFSAERPEGSISTLTIQRTEQRDSAMYRCASSPAAGALSSYNEQFFGPGTRLTVL.

The chain couples TRBV4-3 to TRBJ2-7, with D possibly TRBD2 on 6 matching bases. The CDR3 is 15 amino acids. V lost 1 base and J 2 bases, leaving 12 bases between the germline ends. In germline, CDR1 is LGHNA, CDR2 YSLEER. CDR3 protein: CASSQGRGLTYEQYF. The CDR3 DNA reads as TGCGCCAGCAGCCAAGGGCGGGGTCTTACCTACGAGCAGTACTTC.

The chain has TRBV28 and TRBJ2-7, with D possibly called TRBD1 or TRBD2 (5 bases each). V was trimmed by 5 bases and J by 7 bases, leaving 27 bases between them. The length of the CDR3 is 17 residues. Germline V gene lookup returns CDR1 MDHEN and CDR2 SYDVKM. CDR3 loop: CASSLMDILGPGLEQYF. In nucleotides, the CDR3 is TGTGCCAGCAGTCTCATGGATATACTGGGACCAGGGCTTGAGCAGTACTTC.

V and J are TRBV6-5 and TRBJ1-1, with a possible D match to TRBD1 (5 bases). The germline gives CDR1 MNHEY, CDR2 SVGAGI. V was cut by 8 bases and J by 1 base, with 14 bases left in between. The CDR3 loop spans 14 amino acids. CDR3 bases: TGTGCCAGCGTGACGGGACGGGGGAACACTGAAGCTTTCTTT. It yields the protein CASVTGRGNTEAFF.

The rearrangement uses TRBV30 and TRBJ1-6; D might be TRBD1 (6 bases). The ends were cut back, 7 bases at V and 5 bases at J, with 15 bases in the middle. The CDR3 covers 14 residues. Germline V gene lookup returns CDR1 GTSNPN and CDR2 SVGIG (reference sequence). The CDR3 DNA reads TGTGCCTTGGGGGGCAGGACAAATAATTCACCCCTCCACTTT. This translates into CALGGRTNNSPLHF. Full variable domain (missing parts from reference TRBV30 and TRBJ1-6): SQTIHQWPATLVQPVGSPLSLECTVEGTSNPNLYWYRQAAGRGLQLLFYSVGIGQISSEVPQNLSASRPQDRQFILSSKKLLLSDSGFYLCALGGRTNNSPLHFGNGTRLTVT.

The chain recombines TRBV18 with TRBJ1-3; tentative D call: TRBD1 (5 bases). Germline loops: CDR1 KGHSH, CDR2 LQKENI. The V end was cut by 8 bases, the J end by 1 base, with 15 bases between. The CDR3 is made up of 15 amino acids. This chain's CDR3 is CASQMTVDSGNTIYF. The CDR3 DNA follows: TGTGCCAGCCAAATGACAGTAGATTCTGGAAACACCATATATTTT.

The V and J genes are TRBV28 and TRBJ1-5; 7 positions match TRBD1. The germline gives CDR1 MDHEN, CDR2 SYDVKM. With V trimmed by 5 bases and J by 5 bases, 9 bases remained unmatched. There are 15 residues in the CDR3. CDR3: CASSRTGTVYQPQHF. The CDR3 bases are TGTGCCAGCAGTCGAACTGGGACAGTTTATCAGCCCCAGCATTTT.

This clone was detected once. The V gene is TRBV25-1, the J gene TRBJ1-1, with a tentative D call TRBD1 (6 bases). The CDR3 is 16 amino acids. Per the germline V gene, CDR1 is MGHDK and CDR2 is SYGVNS. The ends were cut back, 7 bases at V and 2 bases at J, with 20 bases in the middle. The CDR3 nucleotides are TGTGCCAGCACAGGCGAACGGCGGGACATCAACACTGAAGCTTTCTTT. Its translation: CASTGERRDINTEAFF. Based on the CDR3 plus reference TRBV25-1 and TRBJ1-1, the full variable domain is EADIYQTPRYLVIGTGKKITLECSQTMGHDKMYWYQQDPGMELHLIHYSYGVNSTEKGDLSSESTVSRIRTEHFPLTLESARPSHTSQYLCASTGERRDINTEAFFGQGTRLTVV.

This chain links TRBV5-6 with TRBJ2-1; 9 bases fit TRBD1. Germline CDR1 reads SGHDT; CDR2 reads YYEEEE. This CDR3 has 15 residues. The J segment lost 7 bases and the V segment lost 3 bases, leaving 8 bases of the junction unmatched. The DNA of the CDR3 is TGTGCCAGCAGCTCTACAGGGGGCCTTTGGAATGAGCAGTTCTTC. It codes for CASSSTGGLWNEQFF.

J is TRBJ2-7 and V is TRBV2, with a tentative D call TRBD1 (6 bases). There are 13 residues in the CDR3. Between the trimmed V and J ends, which lost 5 bases and 0 bases, there was a span of 8 bases. Germline CDR1 and CDR2: SNHLY and FYNNEI. The CDR3 reads CASSLQGSYEQYF. The CDR3 coding sequence is TGTGCCAGCAGTCTACAGGGCTCCTACGAGCAGTACTTC.

The chain employs TRBV6-6 and TRBJ2-7; 10 nucleotides agree with TRBD1. Unmatched junction bases numbered 7, after V lost 6 bases and J lost 5 bases. There are 14 residues in the CDR3. Germline V gene lookup returns CDR1 MNHNY and CDR2 SVGAGI (reference sequence). The CDR3 region is CASRDRGRLDEQYF. DNA for the CDR3: TGTGCCAGCAGAGACAGGGGGCGTCTCGACGAGCAGTACTTC.

This CDR3 reads CASSLWGTEDTQYF. The CDR3 region has the DNA TGTGCCAGCAGCTTATGGGGGACAGAAGATACGCAGTATTTT. The V gene is TRBV7-2, the J gene TRBJ2-3; 7 nucleotides agree with TRBD1. CDR3 length: 14 residues. Germline lookup yields CDR1 SGHTA and CDR2 FQGNSA. The V gene end was trimmed by 2 bases and the J gene end by 5 bases; junction bases not matched to a gene: 4.